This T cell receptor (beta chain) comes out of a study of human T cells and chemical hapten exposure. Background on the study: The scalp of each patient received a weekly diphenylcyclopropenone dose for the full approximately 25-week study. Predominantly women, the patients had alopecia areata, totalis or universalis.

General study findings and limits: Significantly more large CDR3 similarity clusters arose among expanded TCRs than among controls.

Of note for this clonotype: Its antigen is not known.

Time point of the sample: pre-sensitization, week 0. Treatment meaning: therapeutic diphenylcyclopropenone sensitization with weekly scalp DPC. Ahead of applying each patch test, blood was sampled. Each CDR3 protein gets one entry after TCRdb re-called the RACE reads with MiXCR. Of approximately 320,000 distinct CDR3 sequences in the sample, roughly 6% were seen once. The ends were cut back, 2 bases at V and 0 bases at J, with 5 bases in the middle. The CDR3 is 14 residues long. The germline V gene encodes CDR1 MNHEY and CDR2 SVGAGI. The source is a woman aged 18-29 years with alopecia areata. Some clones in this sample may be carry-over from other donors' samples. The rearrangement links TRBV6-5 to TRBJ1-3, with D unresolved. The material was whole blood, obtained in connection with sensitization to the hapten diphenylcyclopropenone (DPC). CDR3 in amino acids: CASSYTDSGNTIYF. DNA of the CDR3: TGTGCCAGCAGTTACACAGACTCTGGAAACACCATATATTTT.